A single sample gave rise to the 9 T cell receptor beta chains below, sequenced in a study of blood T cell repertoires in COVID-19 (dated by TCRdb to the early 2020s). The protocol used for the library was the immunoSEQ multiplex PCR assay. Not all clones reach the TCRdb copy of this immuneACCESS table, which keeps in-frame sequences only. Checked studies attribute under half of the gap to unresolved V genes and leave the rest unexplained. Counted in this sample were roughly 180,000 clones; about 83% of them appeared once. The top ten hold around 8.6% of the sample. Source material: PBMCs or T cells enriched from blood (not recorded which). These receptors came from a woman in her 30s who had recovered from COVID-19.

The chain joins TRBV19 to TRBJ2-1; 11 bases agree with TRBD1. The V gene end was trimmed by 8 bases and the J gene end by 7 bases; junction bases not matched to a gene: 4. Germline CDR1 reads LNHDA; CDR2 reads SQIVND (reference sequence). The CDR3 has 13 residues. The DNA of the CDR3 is TGTGCCAGTTTGGACAGGGGGCTGAATGAGCAGTTCTTC. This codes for CASLDRGLNEQFF.

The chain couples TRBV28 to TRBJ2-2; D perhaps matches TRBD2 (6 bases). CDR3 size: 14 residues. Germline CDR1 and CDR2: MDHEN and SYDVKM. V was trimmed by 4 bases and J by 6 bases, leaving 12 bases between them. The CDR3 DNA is TGTGCCAGCAGTTCAGGGAGGATACCCGGGGAGCTGTTTTTT. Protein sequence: CASSSGRIPGELFF.

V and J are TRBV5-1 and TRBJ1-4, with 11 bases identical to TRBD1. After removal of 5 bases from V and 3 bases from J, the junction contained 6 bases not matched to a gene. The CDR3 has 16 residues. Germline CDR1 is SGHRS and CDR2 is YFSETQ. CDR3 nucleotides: TGCGCCAGCAGTTGGACAGGGGGCGAAGCTAATGAAAAACTGTTTTTT. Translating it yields CASSWTGGEANEKLFF. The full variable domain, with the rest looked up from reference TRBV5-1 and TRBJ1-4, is KAGVTQTPRYLIKTRGQQVTLSCSPISGHRSVSWYQQTPGQGLQFLFEYFSETQRNKGNFPGRFSGRQFSNSRSEMNVSTLELGDSALYLCASSWTGGEANEKLFFGSGTQLSVL.

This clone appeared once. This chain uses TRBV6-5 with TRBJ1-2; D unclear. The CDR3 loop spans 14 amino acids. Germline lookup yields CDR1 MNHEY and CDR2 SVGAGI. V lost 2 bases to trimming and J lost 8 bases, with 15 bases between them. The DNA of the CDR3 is TGTGCCAGCAGTTACCAGGCTCGGACGGGAGGCTACACCTTC. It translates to CASSYQARTGGYTF.

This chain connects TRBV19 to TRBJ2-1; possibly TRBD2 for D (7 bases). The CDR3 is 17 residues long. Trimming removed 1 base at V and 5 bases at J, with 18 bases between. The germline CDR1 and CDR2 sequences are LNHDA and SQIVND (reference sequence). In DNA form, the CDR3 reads TGTGCCAGTAGTATAGCGTGGGGGAGGGGGATCAACAATGAGCAGTTCTTC. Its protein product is CASSIAWGRGINNEQFF.

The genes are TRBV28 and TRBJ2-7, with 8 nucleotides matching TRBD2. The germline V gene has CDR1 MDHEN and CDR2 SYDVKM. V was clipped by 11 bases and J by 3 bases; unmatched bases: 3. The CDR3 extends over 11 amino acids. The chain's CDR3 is CAAGGYYEQYF. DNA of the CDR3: TGTGCCGCGGGAGGCTACTACGAGCAGTACTTC.

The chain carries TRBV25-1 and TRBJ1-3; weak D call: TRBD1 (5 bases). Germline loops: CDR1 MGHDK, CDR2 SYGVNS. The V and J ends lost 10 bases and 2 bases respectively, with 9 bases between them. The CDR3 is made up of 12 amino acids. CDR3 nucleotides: TGTGCCACCGTGACAGCTGGAAACACCATATATTTT. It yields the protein CATVTAGNTIYF.

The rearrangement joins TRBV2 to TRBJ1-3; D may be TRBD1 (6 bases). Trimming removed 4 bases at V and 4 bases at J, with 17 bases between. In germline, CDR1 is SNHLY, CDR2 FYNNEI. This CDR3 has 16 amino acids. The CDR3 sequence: CASSGASRGFGNTIYF. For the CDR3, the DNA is TGTGCCAGCAGTGGGGCGTCGAGGGGGTTCGGAAACACCATATATTTT.

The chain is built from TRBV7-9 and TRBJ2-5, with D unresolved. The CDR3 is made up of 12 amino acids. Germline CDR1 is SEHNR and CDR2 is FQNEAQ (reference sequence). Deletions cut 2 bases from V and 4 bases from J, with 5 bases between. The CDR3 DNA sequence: TGTGCCAGCAGCTTATACACAGAGACCCAGTACTTC. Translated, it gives CASSLYTETQYF.